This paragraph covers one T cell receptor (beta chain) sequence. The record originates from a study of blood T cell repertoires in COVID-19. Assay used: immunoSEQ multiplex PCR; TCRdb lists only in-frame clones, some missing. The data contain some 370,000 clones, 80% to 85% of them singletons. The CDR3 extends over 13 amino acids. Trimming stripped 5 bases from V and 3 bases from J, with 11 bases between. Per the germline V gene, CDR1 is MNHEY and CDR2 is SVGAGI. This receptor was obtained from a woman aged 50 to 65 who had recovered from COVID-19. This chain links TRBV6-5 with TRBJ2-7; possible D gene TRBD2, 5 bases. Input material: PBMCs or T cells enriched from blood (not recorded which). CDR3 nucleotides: TGTGCCAGCAGTAGAGGGAGCCGCTACGAGCAGTACTTC. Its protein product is CASSRGSRYEQYF.